This T cell receptor beta chain was observed in a study of chemoradiotherapy in HPV16-positive cancers. Study-level information: A couple of HPV16-positive patients' cells yielded candidate HPV-specific clones and common motifs.

Study outcomes and limitations: HPV-responsive T-cell expansion during chemoradiotherapy was linked to improved recurrence-free survival in HPV16-positive patients. Only two HPV16-positive patients supplied the functional HPV-specificity definition.

About this clone itself: Its antigen is unknown.

V was pared by 2 bases and J by 4 bases, with 7 bases between. This CDR3 comprises 13 residues. From germline, CDR1 is MNHEY and CDR2 SVGAGI. Sequenced by immunoSEQ multiplex PCR; TCRdb stores in-frame clones only, minus some. The sample holds about 22,000 clones, over 85% seen once. The receptor was isolated from a human donor with HPV-associated anogenital cancer. This chain joins TRBV6-5 and TRBJ2-3; D gene unclear. The sample in question was blood, obtained from a patient who underwent chemoradiotherapy. CDR3: CASSYVIADTQYF. The DNA for the CDR3 is TGTGCCAGCAGTTACGTTATCGCAGATACGCAGTATTTT.